This TCR beta chain was identified in a study of CD8 T cells in ankylosing spondylitis. Of note for this clonotype: The antigen is unknown.

Looked up from germline, CDR1 is SGHRS and CDR2 is YFSETQ. V was trimmed by 0 bases and J by 1 base, leaving 10 bases between them. The CDR3 totals 15 residues. Study observations and caveats: What seemed typical of ankylosing spondylitis blood was a TCR beta motif built from about 8 highly homologous variants.

For TCR beta, libraries came from quantitative 5'-RACE with molecular barcodes. TCRdb analysed the 5' RACE reads with MiXCR anew, one entry per CDR3 protein. The table records some 350,000 distinct CDR3 sequences, roughly 14% of them present only once. This chain links TRBV5-1 with TRBJ1-1; D unclear. This clonotype was sampled from a male donor with ankylosing spondylitis or in good health (not recorded which). Sequencing used blood, either unsorted or a sorted T cell fraction (not recorded which). The CDR3 sequence: CASSLAQVSNTEAFF. CDR3 DNA sequence: TGCGCCAGCAGCTTGGCCCAGGTTTCGAACACTGAAGCTTTCTTT. Together with reference TRBV5-1 and TRBJ1-1, the CDR3 gives the full variable domain: KAGVTQTPRYLIKTRGQQVTLSCSPISGHRSVSWYQQTPGQGLQFLFEYFSETQRNKGNFPGRFSGRQFSNSRSEMNVSTLELGDSALYLCASSLAQVSNTEAFFGQGTRLTVV.